These T cell receptor beta chains were read from a single sample in a study of T cells in Graves' hyperthyroidism and ophthalmopathy. TCRdb fed the multiplex PCR reads into MiXCR, producing one record per CDR3 protein. The repertoire has about 590,000 distinct CDR3 sequences, around a sixth of them found once; the top ten carry approximately 7.4%. The sequencing input was blood. These receptors came from a woman younger than 45 with Graves' hyperthyroidism. Both conserved end residues are part of each CDR3. The D gene is left open where the match is weak. Rows give clone size only sometimes, using once, few, many, or a class for an expanded clone.

J gene: TRBJ2-2; clone size: many; V gene: TRBV4-3; D gene: TRBD1; CDR3 protein: CASSLGQANTGELFF; CDR3 DNA: TGTGCCAGCAGTCTCGGACAGGCCAACACCGGGGAGCTGTTTTTT
J gene: TRBJ1-6; clone size: NA; V gene: TRBV6-1; D gene: NA; CDR3 protein: CASNTGPRTLHF; CDR3 DNA: TGTGCCAGCAATACAGGTCCCCGCACCCTCCACTTT
J gene: TRBJ2-7; clone size: many; V gene: TRBV7-2; D gene: TRBD1; CDR3 protein: CASSLHRDRTSHEQYF; CDR3 DNA: TGTGCCAGCAGCTTACACCGGGACAGGACTTCCCACGAGCAGTACTTC
J gene: TRBJ1-3; clone size: few; V gene: TRBV5-1; D gene: NA; CDR3 protein: CASSLASGRRNTIYF; CDR3 DNA: TGCGCCAGCAGCTTGGCTTCAGGGAGGAGAAACACCATATATTTT
J gene: TRBJ2-1; clone size: many; V gene: TRBV6-2/TRBV6-3; D gene: NA; CDR3 protein: CASRPMGTVNEQFF; CDR3 DNA: TGTGCCAGCAGACCCATGGGGACTGTCAATGAGCAGTTCTTC
J gene: TRBJ2-5; clone size: many; V gene: TRBV7-2; D gene: TRBD1; CDR3 protein: CASSLRTGKQETQYF; CDR3 DNA: TGTGCCAGCAGCTTAAGGACAGGGAAACAAGAGACCCAGTACTTC
J gene: TRBJ1-1; clone size: many; V gene: TRBV27; D gene: TRBD1; CDR3 protein: CASSLLPGTGGRTEAFF; CDR3 DNA: TGTGCCAGCAGTTTATTGCCCGGGACAGGGGGACGGACTGAAGCTTTCTTT
J gene: TRBJ2-7; clone size: many; V gene: TRBV7-9; D gene: NA; CDR3 protein: CASSFAGVSSYEQYF; CDR3 DNA: TGTGCCAGCAGCTTTGCCGGGGTCAGCTCCTACGAGCAGTACTTC
J gene: TRBJ2-4; clone size: many; V gene: TRBV7-8; D gene: TRBD2; CDR3 protein: CASSLARLAGVGGLENIQYF; CDR3 DNA: TGTGCCAGCAGCTTAGCGCGGCTAGCGGGAGTTGGTGGTTTGGAAAACATTCAGTACTTC
J gene: TRBJ2-7; clone size: many; V gene: TRBV20-1; D gene: TRBD2; CDR3 protein: CSAATSGLEQYF; CDR3 DNA: TGCAGTGCTGCGACTAGCGGGCTCGAGCAGTACTTC
J gene: TRBJ2-1; clone size: many; V gene: TRBV10-2; D gene: NA; CDR3 protein: CASSEQRTRSYNEQFF; CDR3 DNA: TGCGCCAGCAGTGAACAGCGGACCCGCTCCTACAATGAGCAGTTCTTC
J gene: TRBJ2-3; clone size: NA; V gene: TRBV4-1; D gene: TRBD2; CDR3 protein: CASSHGTSGSRPTTDTQYF; CDR3 DNA: TGCGCCAGCAGCCACGGGACTAGCGGGAGCCGACCTACCACAGATACGCAGTATTTT
J gene: TRBJ1-6; clone size: few; V gene: TRBV20-1; D gene: NA; CDR3 protein: CSARAYPGDGSENSPLHF; CDR3 DNA: TGCAGTGCTAGAGCCTACCCCGGGGACGGCTCCGAAAATTCACCCCTCCACTTT
J gene: TRBJ2-3; clone size: many; V gene: TRBV7-3; D gene: NA; CDR3 protein: CASSLIVGEGTDTQYF; CDR3 DNA: TGTGCCAGCAGCTTAATTGTGGGAGAGGGAACAGATACGCAGTATTTT
J gene: TRBJ2-1; clone size: few; V gene: TRBV7-2; D gene: NA; CDR3 protein: CASSQGGRDEQFF; CDR3 DNA: TGTGCCAGCAGCCAGGGGGGCCGGGATGAGCAGTTCTTC
J gene: TRBJ2-5; clone size: many; V gene: TRBV24-1; D gene: NA; CDR3 protein: CATSDSLTQETQYF; CDR3 DNA: TGTGCCACCAGTGATTCACTGACGCAAGAGACCCAGTACTTC
J gene: TRBJ1-2; clone size: few; V gene: TRBV19; D gene: NA; CDR3 protein: CASSIKASEGIYGYTF; CDR3 DNA: TGTGCCAGTAGTATTAAAGCGAGCGAGGGGATCTATGGCTACACCTTC
J gene: TRBJ2-5; clone size: many; V gene: TRBV15; D gene: NA; CDR3 protein: CATSRAWSQETQYF; CDR3 DNA: TGTGCCACCAGCAGAGCTTGGAGTCAGGAGACCCAGTACTTC
J gene: TRBJ1-3; clone size: NA; V gene: TRBV9; D gene: TRBD1; CDR3 protein: CASSALPDRGNTIYF; CDR3 DNA: TGTGCCAGCAGCGCCCTCCCGGACAGGGGAAACACCATATATTTT
J gene: TRBJ1-2; clone size: few; V gene: TRBV28; D gene: NA; CDR3 protein: CASSLLGEEGNYGYTF; CDR3 DNA: TGTGCCAGCAGTCTCCTAGGGGAGGAGGGTAACTATGGCTACACCTTC
J gene: TRBJ1-1; clone size: NA; V gene: TRBV4-2; D gene: NA; CDR3 protein: CASSAREATEAFF; CDR3 DNA: TGTGCCAGCAGCGCCAGGGAGGCCACTGAAGCTTTCTTT
J gene: TRBJ2-1; clone size: NA; V gene: TRBV7-6; D gene: NA; CDR3 protein: CASSLSLSGGNEQFF; CDR3 DNA: TGTGCCAGCAGCTTATCTCTTTCAGGCGGCAATGAGCAGTTCTTC
J gene: TRBJ1-5; clone size: many; V gene: TRBV30; D gene: TRBD1; CDR3 protein: CAWSRGPQPQHF; CDR3 DNA: TGTGCCTGGAGTAGGGGGCCTCAGCCCCAGCATTTT
J gene: TRBJ1-1; clone size: NA; V gene: TRBV7-9; D gene: NA; CDR3 protein: CASSSRDGNTEAFF; CDR3 DNA: TGTGCCAGCAGCTCCCGGGACGGGAACACTGAAGCTTTCTTT
J gene: TRBJ1-2; clone size: few; V gene: TRBV7-2; D gene: NA; CDR3 protein: CASSLAERIRYGYTF; CDR3 DNA: TGTGCCAGCAGCTTAGCGGAAAGAATCCGCTATGGCTACACCTTC
J gene: TRBJ2-7; clone size: many; V gene: TRBV4-1; D gene: NA; CDR3 protein: CASSQVRLREQYF; CDR3 DNA: TGCGCCAGCAGCCAAGTGCGGCTTCGTGAGCAGTACTTC
J gene: TRBJ2-3; clone size: many; V gene: TRBV20-1; D gene: TRBD1; CDR3 protein: CSAREGADGTDTQYF; CDR3 DNA: TGCAGTGCTCGAGAGGGGGCAGATGGCACAGATACGCAGTATTTT
J gene: TRBJ2-7; clone size: many; V gene: TRBV20-1; D gene: NA; CDR3 protein: CSARDLIFGRDGSYEQYF; CDR3 DNA: TGCAGTGCTAGAGATCTAATTTTTGGGCGGGACGGCTCCTACGAGCAGTACTTC
J gene: TRBJ2-5; clone size: NA; V gene: TRBV9; D gene: NA; CDR3 protein: CASSPTIDQTGPSEYF; CDR3 DNA: TGTGCCAGCAGCCCGACAATCGACCAGACAGGCCCCTCTGAATACTTC
J gene: TRBJ2-5; clone size: few; V gene: TRBV15; D gene: NA; CDR3 protein: CATSRDLRETQYF; CDR3 DNA: TGTGCCACCAGCAGAGATTTGAGGGAGACCCAGTACTTC
J gene: TRBJ2-5; clone size: many; V gene: TRBV18; D gene: NA; CDR3 protein: CASSPFLGETQYF; CDR3 DNA: TGTGCCAGCTCACCGTTTCTCGGGGAGACCCAGTACTTC
J gene: TRBJ2-2; clone size: many; V gene: TRBV12-3/TRBV12-4; D gene: NA; CDR3 protein: CASSELENTGELFF; CDR3 DNA: TGTGCCAGCAGTGAACTAGAAAACACCGGGGAGCTGTTTTTT
J gene: TRBJ1-1; clone size: once; V gene: TRBV18; D gene: NA; CDR3 protein: CASSPPGHSNTEAFF; CDR3 DNA: TGTGCCAGCTCACCACCGGGACACTCTAACACTGAAGCTTTCTTT
J gene: TRBJ2-1; clone size: few; V gene: TRBV4-3; D gene: TRBD2; CDR3 protein: CASSQDLGTSGSSYNEQFF; CDR3 DNA: TGCGCCAGCAGCCAAGATCTAGGGACTAGCGGGAGTTCCTACAATGAGCAGTTCTTC
J gene: TRBJ2-5; clone size: NA; V gene: TRBV27; D gene: TRBD2; CDR3 protein: CASSRFAGLGGTSGSSKETQYF; CDR3 DNA: TGTGCCAGCAGCCGGTTTGCAGGGTTGGGCGGGACTAGCGGGAGTTCTAAAGAGACCCAGTACTTC
J gene: TRBJ2-1; clone size: many; V gene: TRBV10-3; D gene: NA; CDR3 protein: CAISAGISAGNEQFF; CDR3 DNA: TGTGCCATCAGTGCGGGCATTAGCGCGGGGAATGAGCAGTTCTTC
J gene: TRBJ2-1; clone size: many; V gene: TRBV5-1; D gene: TRBD2; CDR3 protein: CASSLTGGHGDEQFF; CDR3 DNA: TGCGCCAGCAGCTTGACGGGAGGCCACGGCGATGAGCAGTTCTTC
J gene: TRBJ2-1; clone size: many; V gene: TRBV6-1; D gene: NA; CDR3 protein: CASSSQGVDEQFF; CDR3 DNA: TGTGCCAGCAGTTCACAGGGTGTGGATGAGCAGTTCTTC
J gene: TRBJ2-3; clone size: NA; V gene: TRBV19; D gene: NA; CDR3 protein: CASSMRTDTQYF; CDR3 DNA: TGTGCCAGTAGTATGCGGACAGATACGCAGTATTTT
J gene: TRBJ1-5; clone size: many; V gene: TRBV6-2/TRBV6-3; D gene: NA; CDR3 protein: CASTSGARQPQHF; CDR3 DNA: TGTGCCAGCACGTCGGGGGCCCGTCAGCCCCAGCATTTT
J gene: TRBJ2-5; clone size: NA; V gene: TRBV19; D gene: TRBD2; CDR3 protein: CASSIVGLAGVGETQYF; CDR3 DNA: TGTGCCAGTAGTATCGTTGGACTAGCGGGAGTCGGGGAGACCCAGTACTTC
J gene: TRBJ2-1; clone size: many; V gene: TRBV29-1; D gene: TRBD2; CDR3 protein: CSVERLAGGNEQFF; CDR3 DNA: TGCAGCGTTGAAAGACTAGCGGGAGGCAATGAGCAGTTCTTC
J gene: TRBJ2-1; clone size: many; V gene: TRBV12-3/TRBV12-4; D gene: NA; CDR3 protein: CASSSGGSLFSRQFF; CDR3 DNA: TGTGCCAGCAGTAGTGGAGGGTCCCTCTTTTCTAGGCAGTTCTTC
J gene: TRBJ2-3; clone size: many; V gene: TRBV24-1; D gene: NA; CDR3 protein: CATSDLPAFGADTQYF; CDR3 DNA: TGTGCCACCAGTGATTTGCCCGCCTTTGGGGCAGATACGCAGTATTTT
J gene: TRBJ2-2; clone size: NA; V gene: TRBV9; D gene: NA; CDR3 protein: CASSTGLTGSGELFF; CDR3 DNA: TGTGCCAGCAGCACGGGACTCACGGGGTCCGGGGAGCTGTTTTTT